These 23 T cell receptor beta chains were all obtained from the same sample, sequenced in a study of T-cell reconstitution after alpha-beta-depleted transplantation in children. A library of TCRbeta sequences, prepared with unique molecular identifiers, was generated. TCRdb called the PCR reads again in MiXCR, with one record for every CDR3 protein. The sample yields hundreds of thousands of distinct CDR3 sequences, 15% to 20% seen once. This material consisted of PBMCs, mostly from graft donor cells, taken 360 days after TCRalphabeta/CD19-depleted stem cell transplant. The receptors originated from a boy younger than two who had a stem cell transplant for Wiskott-Aldrich syndrome, so the T cells may come from the graft donor.

This clonotype appeared a few times. The chain joins TRBV20-1 to TRBJ1-5; tentatively, D is TRBD1 (5 bases). V was shortened by 5 bases and J by 0 bases, with 14 bases between the two germline ends. Germline-derived CDR1 and CDR2 are DFQATT and SNEGSKA (reference sequence). This CDR3 is 15 amino acids long. The CDR3 here is CSAYGGGSSNQPQHF. In nucleotides, the CDR3 is TGCAGTGCTTATGGCGGGGGAAGTAGCAATCAGCCCCAGCATTTT.

The rearrangement links TRBV19 to TRBJ2-5; D not resolved. V was trimmed by 1 base and J by 1 base, leaving 7 bases between them. The germline CDR1 and CDR2 sequences are LNHDA and SQIVND (reference sequence). This CDR3 has 14 amino acids. CDR3 sequence reads: CASSIAAGQETQYF. CDR3 coding DNA: TGTGCCAGTAGTATAGCGGCAGGCCAAGAGACCCAGTACTTC.

This clonotype has just a few counts. Written as DNA, the CDR3 is TGTGCCAGCAGCTCACAGGGGAAGGTGAATGAGCAGTTCTTC. It translates to CASSSQGKVNEQFF. The chain joins TRBV5-4 to TRBJ2-1; 7 nucleotides match TRBD1. This CDR3 has 14 amino acids. V gave up 3 bases and J gave up 7 bases; unmatched junction bases: 7. Looked up from germline, CDR1 is SGHNT and CDR2 is YYREEE (reference sequence).

In this sample, this clonotype turned up a few times. The chain couples TRBV12-3 or TRBV12-4 to TRBJ2-7; maybe TRBD2 (5 bases). Trimming stripped 4 bases from V and 1 base from J, with 5 bases between. This CDR3 is built from 12 residues. CDR3 sequence: CASSWTSYEQYF. As DNA, the CDR3 is TGTGCCAGCAGTTGGACTTCCTACGAGCAGTACTTC.

At least ten counts were recorded for this clonotype. The V and J genes are TRBV29-1 and TRBJ2-5, with a weak D call TRBD1 (7 bases). CDR3 size: 14 residues. Germline V gives CDR1 SQVTM, CDR2 ANQGSEA. Deletions cut 5 bases from V and 5 bases from J, with 18 bases between. As DNA, the CDR3 is TGCAGCGTTTATAAGCGGCAGGGGGGTGAGACCCAGTACTTC. Translated: CSVYKRQGGETQYF.

This clonotype was detected only a few times. V is TRBV28 and J is TRBJ1-1; the D gene is possibly TRBD1 (6 bases). Deletions cut 7 bases from V and 4 bases from J, with 22 bases between. The CDR3 runs to 16 residues. Germline assignment: CDR1 MDHEN and CDR2 SYDVKM. The CDR3, as DNA: TGTGCCAGCACTCCTAATTTGGGGGGGGCGGGCACTGAAGCTTTCTTT. Its protein product is CASTPNLGGAGTEAFF.

The rearrangement uses TRBV25-1 and TRBJ2-6; D may be TRBD1 (6 bases). The germline gives CDR1 MGHDK, CDR2 SYGVNS. The CDR3 extends over 18 amino acids. Trimming took off 2 bases at V and 0 bases at J, with 14 bases between the two ends. CDR3 protein: CASSERTALSSGANVLTF. As DNA, the CDR3 is TGTGCCAGCAGTGAACGGACAGCTCTGTCCTCTGGGGCCAACGTCCTGACTTTC. The complete variable domain, with remaining parts taken from reference TRBV25-1 and TRBJ2-6, reads EADIYQTPRYLVIGTGKKITLECSQTMGHDKMYWYQQDPGMELHLIHYSYGVNSTEKGDLSSESTVSRIRTEHFPLTLESARPSHTSQYLCASSERTALSSGANVLTFGAGSRLTVL.

The chain joins TRBV5-1 to TRBJ2-3, with 11 bases fitting TRBD1. CDR1 is SGHRS, CDR2 YFSETQ, per germline. CDR3 length equals 19 residues. V gave up 2 bases and J gave up 5 bases; unmatched junction bases: 16. This CDR3 reads CASSFSPPGQGVQRDTQYF. The CDR3 DNA is TGCGCCAGCAGCTTTTCGCCGCCGGGACAGGGGGTCCAGCGAGATACGCAGTATTTT.

The chain has TRBV2 and TRBJ1-6; TRBD1 matches 8 bases. CDR1 SNHLY and CDR2 FYNNEI come from the germline V gene. The ends lost 6 bases at V and 9 bases at J; junction bases unmatched: 10. The CDR3 runs to 15 residues. CDR3 in amino acids: CASRTGQGTFSPLHF. As DNA, the CDR3 is TGTGCCAGCAGAACCGGACAGGGAACCTTTTCACCCCTCCACTTT.

This chain connects TRBV10-3 to TRBJ1-5; possible D gene TRBD1, 5 bases. Germline CDR1 ENHRY, CDR2 SYGVKD. The CDR3 totals 15 residues. Between the trimmed V and J ends, which lost 0 bases and 0 bases, there was a span of 6 bases. In DNA, the CDR3 is TGTGCCATCAGTGAGTCCGACAGTAGCAATCAGCCCCAGCATTTT. This gives the protein CAISESDSSNQPQHF.

The V gene is TRBV4-2, the J gene TRBJ2-2, with D possibly TRBD2 on 7 matching bases. The ends were cut back, 3 bases at V and 5 bases at J, with 13 bases in the middle. Per germline, CDR1 LGHNA and CDR2 YNFKEQ. CDR3 length: 15 residues. The CDR3 region is CASSHFRGATGELFF. CDR3 DNA sequence: TGTGCCAGCAGCCATTTTCGGGGGGCAACCGGGGAGCTGTTTTTT.

A few counts support this clonotype. The J gene is TRBJ2-7, the V gene TRBV30; D unclear. The CDR3 is 13 residues long. The germline V gene encodes CDR1 GTSNPN and CDR2 SVGIG (reference sequence). V lost 4 bases, J lost 5 bases, and 15 bases lay in between. CDR3 residues: CAWKSQFGHEQYF. The CDR3 DNA sequence: TGTGCCTGGAAGAGCCAGTTCGGCCACGAGCAGTACTTC.

This chain connects TRBV5-1 to TRBJ2-1, with a possible D match to TRBD1 (5 bases). V was trimmed by 1 base and J by 2 bases, leaving 10 bases between them. The CDR3 has 15 amino acids. Germline CDR1 is SGHRS and CDR2 is YFSETQ. The CDR3 reads CASSLSRQTYNEQFF. Written as DNA, the CDR3 is TGCGCCAGCAGCTTGTCCAGACAGACCTACAATGAGCAGTTCTTC.

The chain has TRBV7-9 and TRBJ2-1; D gene unclear. Germline V gene sequence: CDR1 SEHNR, CDR2 FQNEAQ (reference sequence). V lost 1 base, J lost 0 bases, and 13 bases lay in between. The CDR3 is 17 amino acids. The CDR3 region has the DNA TGTGCCAGCAGCTTAGAGCTCAGGTGGGGCTCCTACAATGAGCAGTTCTTC. It translates to CASSLELRWGSYNEQFF. The full variable domain, its missing parts supplied by reference TRBV7-9 and TRBJ2-1, is DTGVSQNPRHKITKRGQNVTFRCDPISEHNRLYWYRQTLGQGPEFLTYFQNEAQLEKSRLLSDRFSAERPKGSFSTLEIQRTEQGDSAMYLCASSLELRWGSYNEQFFGPGTRLTVL.

This clonotype was observed a few times. The gene calls are TRBV4-2 and TRBJ2-7, with D possibly TRBD2 on 6 matching bases. The CDR3 loop spans 15 amino acids. From germline, CDR1 is LGHNA and CDR2 YNFKEQ. V was clipped by 1 base and J by 4 bases, with 14 bases between them. The CDR3 nucleotides are TGTGCCAGCAGCCAAGGGAGGGTAGGTGGGTACGAGCAGTACTTC. Protein: CASSQGRVGGYEQYF.

This clonotype was observed at least ten times. V gene TRBV12-3 or TRBV12-4 combines with J gene TRBJ2-7, with D perhaps matching TRBD2 (7 bases). The CDR3 contains 13 residues. Trimming took 1 base from V and 6 from J, leaving 10 bases between them. CDR3 sequence reads: CASSLGGGSEQYF. The CDR3 DNA reads as TGTGCCAGCAGTTTAGGGGGGGGCTCCGAGCAGTACTTC.

This clonotype occurred a few times. The gene calls are TRBV6-1 and TRBJ1-2, with TRBD1 identical over 7 bases. J lost 3 bases, V lost 6 bases, and 7 bases had no gene match. The CDR3 has 14 amino acids. Looked up from germline, CDR1 is MNHNS and CDR2 is SASEGT. This chain's CDR3 is CASSLSTGYYGYTF. The CDR3 DNA reads TGTGCCAGCAGCCTATCGACAGGGTACTATGGCTACACCTTC.

The V call is TRBV10-3, the J call TRBJ2-5; 7 nucleotides align to TRBD2. V lost 7 bases, J lost 2 bases, and 7 bases stayed unmatched. This CDR3 is 14 amino acids long. The germline V gene has CDR1 ENHRY and CDR2 SYGVKD. In DNA, the CDR3 is TGTGCCATCACCAGCGGGGCATTTCAAGAGACCCAGTACTTC. Translating it yields CAITSGAFQETQYF.

This chain uses TRBV2 with TRBJ1-3; 10 bases line up with TRBD1. V lost 6 bases and J lost 1; bases outside the gene matches: 12. CDR3 length equals 18 residues. CDR1 and CDR2 (germline): SNHLY, FYNNEI. CDR3 protein: CASSRDRGFYASGNTIYF. The CDR3 coding sequence is TGTGCCAGCAGCCGGGACAGGGGCTTCTACGCGTCTGGAAACACCATATATTTT. The complete variable domain, with remaining parts taken from reference TRBV2 and TRBJ1-3, reads EPEVTQTPSHQVTQMGQEVILRCVPISNHLYFYWYRQILGQKVEFLVSFYNNEISEKSEIFDDQFSVERPDGSNFTLKIRSTKLEDSAMYFCASSRDRGFYASGNTIYFGEGSWLTVV.

V gene TRBV4-3 combines with J gene TRBJ2-1, with 8 bases identical to TRBD2. The germline CDR1 and CDR2 sequences are LGHNA and YSLEER. This CDR3 is 16 amino acids long. Trimming removed 0 bases from V and 6 bases from J; junction bases left unmatched: 7. CDR3 sequence: CASSQDKAGGPNEQFF. The CDR3 nucleotides read TGCGCCAGCAGCCAAGATAAGGCGGGAGGTCCCAATGAGCAGTTCTTC.

The chain combines TRBV5-8 with TRBJ2-7, with D possibly being TRBD1 (6 bases). V lost 4 bases to trimming and J lost 6 bases, with 11 bases between them. This CDR3 spans 12 amino acids. Germline V gene data show CDR1 as SGHTS and CDR2 as YDEGEE. CDR3 region: CASSPQGPEQYF. CDR3 coding DNA: TGTGCCAGCAGCCCACAGGGACCCGAGCAGTACTTC. Variable domain in full (rest from reference TRBV5-8 and TRBJ2-7): EAGVTQSPTHLIKTRGQQATLRCSPISGHTSVYWYQQALGLGLQFLLWYDEGEERNRGNFPPRFSGRQFPNYSSELNVNALELEDSALYLCASSPQGPEQYFGPGTRLTVT.

This clonotype came up a few times. The chain joins TRBV6-2 or TRBV6-3 to TRBJ1-1; D remains unclear. The CDR3 runs 16 residues. The V and J ends lost 0 bases and 2 bases respectively, with 13 bases between them. Germline lookup yields CDR1 MNHEY and CDR2 SVGEGT. This CDR3 is CASSYSGADLNTEAFF. The CDR3 DNA follows: TGTGCCAGCAGTTACTCAGGAGCGGACCTTAACACTGAAGCTTTCTTT.

This chain links TRBV20-1 with TRBJ2-3; D may be TRBD1 or TRBD2 (5 bases each). Trimming stripped 0 bases from V and 1 base from J, with 11 bases between. The CDR3 runs to 15 residues. Per germline, CDR1 DFQATT and CDR2 SNEGSKA (reference sequence). CDR3 in amino acids: CSARDPSRGTDTQYF. CDR3 bases: TGCAGTGCTAGAGACCCTAGCAGGGGCACAGATACGCAGTATTTT.